Listed below are T cell receptor beta chains from one sample, sequenced in a study of shared clonotypes between healthy human individuals. The table came from immunoSEQ multiplex PCR; TCRdb's copy has only in-frame clones and leaves some out. The sample gives around 500,000 clones, 81% of which show up once; roughly an eighth is in the top ten. Sequenced material: PBMCs. These receptors came from a middle-aged woman in good health. Some clones in this sample may be carry-over from other donors' samples. The CDR3 runs from the conserved cysteine through the conserved F or W. The order of the fields is clone size, V gene, D gene, J gene, CDR3 protein, CDR3 DNA. The D gene is left open where the match is weak. Not every row has a clone size; where given, it reads once, few, many or a size class.

>-|TRBV7-8|-|TRBJ1-5
CASSLGRGSGQPQHF
TGTGCCAGCAGCTTGGGCAGGGGATCGGGTCAGCCCCAGCATTTT
>few|TRBV28|-|TRBJ1-2
CATLASGRRGYTF
TGTGCCACTCTCGCGTCAGGGCGCCGGGGCTACACCTTC
>-|TRBV28|TRBD2|TRBJ2-4
CASSPGTSGRINQYF
TGTGCCAGCAGTCCGGGGACTAGCGGGAGGATAAATCAGTACTTC
>-|TRBV14|TRBD1|TRBJ1-2
CASSPSGTGFHGYTF
TGTGCCAGCAGCCCATCCGGGACAGGGTTCCATGGCTACACCTTC
>-|TRBV19|TRBD1|TRBJ2-1
CASNNRGRSDEQFF
TGTGCCAGTAACAACAGGGGGCGATCCGATGAGCAGTTCTTC
>-|TRBV27|-|TRBJ2-7
CASSMGGIGQYF
TGTGCCAGCAGTATGGGGGGAATTGGGCAGTACTTC
>-|TRBV19|TRBD2|TRBJ2-1
CASSTSVAGGLDEQFF
TGTGCCAGTAGTACCTCAGTAGCGGGAGGTTTGGATGAGCAGTTCTTC
>-|TRBV11-2|TRBD1|TRBJ1-6
CASSINRGPLHF
TGTGCCAGCAGCATAAACAGGGGTCCCCTCCACTTT
>-|TRBV7-2|TRBD2|TRBJ2-7
CASSQSGGSSYEQYF
TGTGCCAGCAGCCAAAGCGGGGGAAGCTCCTACGAGCAGTACTTC
>-|TRBV5-1|-|TRBJ2-5
CASSLVGGLETQYF
TGCGCCAGCAGCTTGGTTGGGGGGCTGGAGACCCAGTACTTC